This T cell receptor beta chain was obtained from a study of T cells in Graves' hyperthyroidism and ophthalmopathy. This clonotype was counted many times. The antigen remains undetermined. Diagnoses used clinical symptoms, serum thyroxine and TRAb, thyroid ultrasound and orbital computed tomography. PBMCs were obtained from over 8.5 ml fresh peripheral blood. J was trimmed by 7 bases and V by 3 bases; bases with no gene match: 2. This CDR3 has 14 amino acids. The germline CDR1 and CDR2 sequences are SGHTA and FQGNSA. Study observations and caveats: Blood shared most expanded thyroid clonotypes above 0.001.

There were TCR beta CDR3 regions amplified from RNA transcripts. HTBI primers were the set used in a first-round RT-PCR of the TCR CDR3. TCRdb reanalysed the multiplex PCR reads using MiXCR and keeps one entry per CDR3 protein. The sample records nearly 750,000 distinct CDR3 sequences, roughly a third being singletons. The clonotype originates from a middle-aged woman with Graves' hyperthyroidism. The J gene is TRBJ1-4, the V gene TRBV7-2; 10 bases map to TRBD1. Sequencing was performed on blood. In DNA, the CDR3 is TGTGCCAGCAGCTTTGACAGGGGGCGTGAAAAACTGTTTTTT. Translating it yields CASSFDRGREKLFF.